This T cell receptor beta chain was identified in a study of blood T cell repertoires in COVID-19. Profiled with immunoSEQ multiplex PCR; TCRdb holds only in-frame clones, not every one. The sample lists under 350,000 clones, 65% to 90% seen once, with around 4.2% in the top ten. The V gene's germline CDR1 is MDHEN and CDR2 SYDVKM. V gave up 6 bases and J gave up 3 bases; unmatched junction bases: 5. The CDR3 spans 14 residues. This receptor was identified in a woman aged 40 to 50 with acute COVID-19. This chain joins TRBV28 and TRBJ1-5; the match to TRBD1 covers 7 bases. Source material: PBMCs or T cells enriched from blood (not recorded which). In DNA form, the CDR3 reads TGTGCCAGCAGCCCCGGGACAGTCAATCAGCCCCAGCATTTT. Translated: CASSPGTVNQPQHF.